This TCR beta chain is from a study of T cell repertoires in cytomegalovirus infection. At the level of the study: CMV epitopes that were recently identified and HLA-C-restricted were used alongside well-studied HLA-B-restricted ones. Matching HLA type and CMV infection were both indicated by public TCR beta signatures.

TCRdb itself ran the reads through MiXCR, one entry per CDR3 protein. The sample includes some 350,000 distinct CDR3 sequences, around a third of them seen just once. Germline V lookup: CDR1 ENHRY, CDR2 SYGVKD. The V end lost 3 bases, the J end lost 13 bases, and 18 bases lay between the germline ends. The CDR3 extends over 14 amino acids. This clonotype has just a few counts. Its antigen is currently unknown. The study, taken as a whole, reports: CMV-specific HLA-C-restricted TCR beta clonotypes dominated the ex vivo response. CMV carriers having the relevant HLA were flagged by cumulative public TCR beta family frequency.

The V call is TRBV10-3, the J call TRBJ1-4; perhaps TRBD1 as D (6 bases). This TCR derives from a human donor in good health (CMV status not recorded). Some clones in this sample may be carry-over from other donors' samples. Source: cultured PBMCs, taken from culture after CMV antigen stimulation. In DNA, the CDR3 is TGTGCCATCAGTGATTTCGGGGGGCAGACGAGACTGTTTTTT. This sequence encodes CAISDFGGQTRLFF.